This T cell receptor beta chain was found in a study of cytomegalovirus exposure and HLA in healthy donors. Study details: When about 400 donors were genotyped, about 86% of them were found to fall in the Caucasian-associated ancestry cluster.

The PCR contained 60 Vbeta and 13 Jbeta primers. Generated by immunoSEQ multiplex PCR, the TCRdb table keeps only in-frame clones and is missing some. The data contain around 68,000 clones, about 70% of them singletons. A note on this clone: What it binds is not known.

Broader study findings: Later on, a genetic analysis was performed. It linked a missense variant in DCLRE1C with V- and J-gene trimming of TCR beta. Later on, an analysis found that several of the most significant clusters appeared to be linked to common viral pathogens, which included parvovirus B19. Reports indicated that the classifier achieved high specificity and sensitivity in diagnosing cytomegalovirus status.

V dropped 1 base and J dropped 3; count of bases not matched to a gene: 6. The CDR3 contains 15 residues. Germline CDR1 and CDR2: MGHRA and YSYEKL. The origin of this receptor is a woman younger than 45 in good health and CMV-seronegative. The chain employs TRBV4-1 and TRBJ2-7; TRBD1 agrees at 7 bases. The source material was PBMCs. The CDR3 loop is CASSQVTQGFYEQYF. The CDR3 nucleotides read TGCGCCAGCAGCCAAGTCACACAGGGGTTCTACGAGCAGTACTTC.